The sequence of this TCR beta chain was determined in a study of blood T cell repertoires in COVID-19. Study as a whole: The samples span acute and convalescent COVID-19 from the United States, Italy and Spain. The analysed material was cDNA or gDNA that came from T cells, B-cell-depleted T cells, or PBMCs.

Authors' processing steps: Amplification of reference gene primers provided the estimated nucleated cell counts. Sequencing used immunoSEQ multiplex PCR; TCRdb keeps in-frame clones, though not all of them. V, J and clone size derive from that table, while D and trimming were established from the DNA sequence. The sample lists around 350,000 clones, roughly 86% occurring once. Trimming left V 5 bases short and J 2 bases short, with 10 bases between. CDR3 length: 13 amino acids. The germline V gene encodes CDR1 SGHTA and CDR2 FQGNSA. This TCR was recovered from a human donor in a cohort sampled during active COVID-19. The material sequenced was peripheral blood. The chain couples TRBV7-2 to TRBJ2-7; the D gene is possibly TRBD1 (6 bases). CDR3 loop: CASSTGQTYEQYF. The DNA for the CDR3 is TGTGCCAGCAGCACAGGACAGACCTACGAGCAGTACTTC.